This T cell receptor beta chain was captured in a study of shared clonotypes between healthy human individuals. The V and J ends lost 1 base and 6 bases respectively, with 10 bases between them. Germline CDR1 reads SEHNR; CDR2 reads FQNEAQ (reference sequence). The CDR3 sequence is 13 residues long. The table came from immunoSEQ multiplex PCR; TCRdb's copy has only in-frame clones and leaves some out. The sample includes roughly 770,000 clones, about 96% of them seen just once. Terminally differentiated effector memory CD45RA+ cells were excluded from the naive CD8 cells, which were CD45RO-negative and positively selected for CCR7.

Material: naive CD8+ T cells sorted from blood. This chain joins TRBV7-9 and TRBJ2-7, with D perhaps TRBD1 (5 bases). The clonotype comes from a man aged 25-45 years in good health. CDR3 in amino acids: CASSLEGVVEQYF. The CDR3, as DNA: TGTGCCAGCAGCTTAGAAGGGGTGGTCGAGCAGTACTTC.